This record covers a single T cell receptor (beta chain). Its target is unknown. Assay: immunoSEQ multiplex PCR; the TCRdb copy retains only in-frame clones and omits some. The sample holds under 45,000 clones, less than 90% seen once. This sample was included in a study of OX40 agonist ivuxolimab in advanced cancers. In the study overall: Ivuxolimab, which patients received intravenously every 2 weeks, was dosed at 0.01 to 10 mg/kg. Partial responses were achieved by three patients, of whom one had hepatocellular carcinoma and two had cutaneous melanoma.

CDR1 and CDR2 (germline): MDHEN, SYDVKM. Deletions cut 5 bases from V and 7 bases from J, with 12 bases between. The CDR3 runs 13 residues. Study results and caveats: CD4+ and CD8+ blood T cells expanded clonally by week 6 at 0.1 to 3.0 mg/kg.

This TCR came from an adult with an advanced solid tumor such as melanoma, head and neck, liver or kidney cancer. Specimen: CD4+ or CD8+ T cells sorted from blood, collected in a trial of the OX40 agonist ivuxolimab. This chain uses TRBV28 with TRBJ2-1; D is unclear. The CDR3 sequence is CASSRQERNEQFF. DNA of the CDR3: TGTGCCAGCAGTCGTCAGGAGAGGAATGAGCAGTTCTTC.